This TCR beta chain was sequenced in a study of blood T cell repertoires in COVID-19. On the study more broadly: COVID-19 samples collected from the United States, Italy and Spain covered acute and convalescent phases. Sources were T cells, B-cell-depleted T cells, or PBMCs; the material itself was cDNA or gDNA.

This CDR3 has 15 residues. CDR1 is SNHLY, CDR2 FYNNEI, per germline. Trimming cost V 4 bases and J 2 bases; bases outside gene matches: 5. In the authors' methods: By means of reference gene primer amplification, nucleated cell counts were estimated. Assay used: immunoSEQ multiplex PCR; TCRdb lists only in-frame clones, some missing. The V and J calls and the clone size are those of that table, but D and trimming were determined from the DNA. The repertoire includes under 250,000 clones, 70% to 90% of them detected once, and 3% sits in the top ten. What was sequenced was peripheral blood. The chain couples TRBV2 to TRBJ1-5; TRBD1 matches 7 bases. This sequence was found in a man aged 18 to 30 with active or convalescent COVID-19. In nucleotides, the CDR3 is TGTGCCAGCAGTGGTACAGGGGATCGCAATCAGCCCCAGCATTTT. Translation: CASSGTGDRNQPQHF.